This T cell receptor (beta chain) was observed in a study of vaccination and CD4 T cells after COVID-19. Study as a whole: Comprising six males and four females, the convalescent participants counted two Hispanic individuals among them.

Sequence data for DNA of cultured CD4+ T cells were generated by the Oncomine TCR Beta short-read assay. Genomic DNA was taken out of cultured CD4+ T cells by extraction. One entry per CDR3 protein results from TCRdb running MiXCR on the PCR reads. This sample has 13,000 or so distinct CDR3 sequences; 25% to 30% occur once, and the top ten carry about 29%. Details on this clonotype: The antigen remains undetermined.

The CDR3 length is 12 residues. The ends were cut back, 6 bases at V and 5 bases at J, with 11 bases in the middle. Germline assignment: CDR1 SGDLS and CDR2 YYNGEE. Treatment defined: 10-day PBMC culture with coronavirus spike peptide pools or control peptides (ViraFEST assay). Negative-selection isolation of CD4+ T cells was performed after 10 days of culture. The clonotype originates from a human donor who received a COVID-19 vaccine. The chain joins TRBV9 to TRBJ2-5, with D possibly being TRBD2 (8 bases). The material sequenced was CD4+ T cells from blood, cultured in vitro, taken before SARS-CoV-2 vaccination. In DNA, the CDR3 is TGTGCCAGCACGGGAGGGGGCGAGACCCAGTACTTC. Protein sequence: CASTGGGETQYF.